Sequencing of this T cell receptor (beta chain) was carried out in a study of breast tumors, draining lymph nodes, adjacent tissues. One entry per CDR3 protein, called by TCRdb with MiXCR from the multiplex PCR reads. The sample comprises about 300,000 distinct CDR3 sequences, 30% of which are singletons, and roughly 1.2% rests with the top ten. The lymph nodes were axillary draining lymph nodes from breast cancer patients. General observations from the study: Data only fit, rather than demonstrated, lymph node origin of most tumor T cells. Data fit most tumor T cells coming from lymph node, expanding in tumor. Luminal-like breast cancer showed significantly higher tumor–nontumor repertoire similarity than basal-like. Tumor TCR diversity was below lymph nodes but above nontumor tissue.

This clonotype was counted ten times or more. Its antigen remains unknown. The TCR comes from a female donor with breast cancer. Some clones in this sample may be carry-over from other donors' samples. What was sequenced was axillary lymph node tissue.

The CDR3 DNA reads as TGTGCCAGCAGCGTAGCTCCCAGGGGGAGAGTCGGGGACGAGCAGTACTTC. Residues: CASSVAPRGRVGDEQYF. This chain joins TRBV9 and TRBJ2-7, with TRBD1 matching 7 bases. The ends lost 0 bases at V and 5 bases at J; junction bases unmatched: 14. The CDR3 contains 17 residues. Per germline, CDR1 SGDLS and CDR2 YYNGEE.